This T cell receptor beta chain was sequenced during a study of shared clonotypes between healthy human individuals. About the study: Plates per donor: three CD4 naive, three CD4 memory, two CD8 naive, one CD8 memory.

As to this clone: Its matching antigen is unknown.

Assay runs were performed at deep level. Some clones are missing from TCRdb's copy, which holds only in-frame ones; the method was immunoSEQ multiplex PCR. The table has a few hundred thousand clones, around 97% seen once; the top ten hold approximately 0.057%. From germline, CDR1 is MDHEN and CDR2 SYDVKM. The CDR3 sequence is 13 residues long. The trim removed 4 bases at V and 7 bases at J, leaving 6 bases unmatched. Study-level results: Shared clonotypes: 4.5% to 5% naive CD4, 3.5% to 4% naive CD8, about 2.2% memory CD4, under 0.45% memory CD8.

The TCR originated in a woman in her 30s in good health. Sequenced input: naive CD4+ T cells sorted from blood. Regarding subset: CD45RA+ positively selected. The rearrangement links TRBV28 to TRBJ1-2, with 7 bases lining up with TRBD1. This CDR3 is CASSSQGGVGYTF. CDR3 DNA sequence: TGTGCCAGCAGTTCCCAAGGGGGCGTTGGCTACACCTTC.